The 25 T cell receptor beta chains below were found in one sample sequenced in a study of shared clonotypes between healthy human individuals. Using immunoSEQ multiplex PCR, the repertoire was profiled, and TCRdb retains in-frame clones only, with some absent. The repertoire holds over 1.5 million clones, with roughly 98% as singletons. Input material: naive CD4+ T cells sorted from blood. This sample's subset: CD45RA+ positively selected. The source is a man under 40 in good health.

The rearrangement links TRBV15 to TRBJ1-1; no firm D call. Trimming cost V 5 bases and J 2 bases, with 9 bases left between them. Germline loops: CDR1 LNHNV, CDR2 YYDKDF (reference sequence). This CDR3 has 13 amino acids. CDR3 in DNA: TGTGCCACCAGCTTGGACCCCAACACTGAAGCTTTCTTT. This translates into CATSLDPNTEAFF.

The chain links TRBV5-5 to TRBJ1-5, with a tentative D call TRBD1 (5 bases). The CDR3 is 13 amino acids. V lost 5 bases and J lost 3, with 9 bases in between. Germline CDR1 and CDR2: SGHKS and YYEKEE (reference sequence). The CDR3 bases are TGTGCCAGCAGTAGGGACCTCAATCAGCCCCAGCATTTT. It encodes CASSRDLNQPQHF.

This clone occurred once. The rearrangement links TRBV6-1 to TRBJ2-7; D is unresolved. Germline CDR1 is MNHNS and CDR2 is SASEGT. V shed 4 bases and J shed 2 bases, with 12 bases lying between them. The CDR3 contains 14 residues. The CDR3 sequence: CASSATTMPYEQYF. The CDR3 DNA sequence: TGTGCCAGCAGTGCAACGACCATGCCCTACGAGCAGTACTTC.

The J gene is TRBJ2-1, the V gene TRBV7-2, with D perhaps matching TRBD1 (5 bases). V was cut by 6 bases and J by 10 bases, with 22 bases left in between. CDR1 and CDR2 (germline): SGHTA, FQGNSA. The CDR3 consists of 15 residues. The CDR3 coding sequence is TGTGCCAGCAGTTTATTTCGGACAAAAGTGGGGGAGCAGTTCTTC. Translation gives CASSLFRTKVGEQFF.

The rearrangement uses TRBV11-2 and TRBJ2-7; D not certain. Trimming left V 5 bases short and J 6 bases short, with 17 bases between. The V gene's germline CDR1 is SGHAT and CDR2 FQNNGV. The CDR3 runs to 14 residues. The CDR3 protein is CASSLTGGDFEQYF. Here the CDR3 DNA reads TGTGCCAGCAGCCTGACCGGCGGTGATTTCGAGCAGTACTTC. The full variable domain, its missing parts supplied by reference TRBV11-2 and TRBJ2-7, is EAGVAQSPRYKIIEKRQSVAFWCNPISGHATLYWYQQILGQGPKLLIQFQNNGVVDDSQLPKDRFSAERLKGVDSTLKIQPAKLEDSAVYLCASSLTGGDFEQYFGPGTRLTVT.

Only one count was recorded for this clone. The CDR3 DNA is TGTGCCACCAGCAGAGATGCCGCCAGCCAAGAGACCCAGTACTTC. Amino acid sequence: CATSRDAASQETQYF. The rearrangement uses TRBV15 and TRBJ2-5; D is unresolved. The CDR3 loop spans 15 amino acids. V lost 0 bases to trimming and J lost 1 base, with 9 bases between them. The germline CDR1 and CDR2 sequences are LNHNV and YYDKDF (reference sequence).

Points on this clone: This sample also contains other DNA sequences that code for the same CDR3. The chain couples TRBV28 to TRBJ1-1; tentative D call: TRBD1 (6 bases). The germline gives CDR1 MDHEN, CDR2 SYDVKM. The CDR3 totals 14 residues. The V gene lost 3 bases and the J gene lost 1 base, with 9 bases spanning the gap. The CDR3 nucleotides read TGTGCCAGCAGTTTCGGGGGCACGAACACTGAAGCTTTCTTT. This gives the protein CASSFGGTNTEAFF.

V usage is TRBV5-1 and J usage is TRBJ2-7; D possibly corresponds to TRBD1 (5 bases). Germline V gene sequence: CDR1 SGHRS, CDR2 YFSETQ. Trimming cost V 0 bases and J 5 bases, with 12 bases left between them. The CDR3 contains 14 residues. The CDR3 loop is CASSLDRRPNEQYF. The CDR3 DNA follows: TGCGCCAGCAGCTTGGACAGGCGCCCCAACGAGCAGTACTTC.

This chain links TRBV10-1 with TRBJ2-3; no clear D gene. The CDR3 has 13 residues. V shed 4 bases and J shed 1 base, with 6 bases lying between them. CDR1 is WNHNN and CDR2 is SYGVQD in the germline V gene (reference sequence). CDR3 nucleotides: TGCGCCAGCAGTGGCTGGGGCACAGATACGCAGTATTTT. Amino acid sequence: CASSGWGTDTQYF.

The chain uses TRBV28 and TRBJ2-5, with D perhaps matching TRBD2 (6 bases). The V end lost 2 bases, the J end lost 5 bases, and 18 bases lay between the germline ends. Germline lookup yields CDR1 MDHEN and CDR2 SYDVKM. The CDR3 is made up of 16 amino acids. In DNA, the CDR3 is TGTGCCAGCAGTTTAAGGGCGGGAAGGGCAGAGGAGACCCAGTACTTC. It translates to CASSLRAGRAEETQYF.

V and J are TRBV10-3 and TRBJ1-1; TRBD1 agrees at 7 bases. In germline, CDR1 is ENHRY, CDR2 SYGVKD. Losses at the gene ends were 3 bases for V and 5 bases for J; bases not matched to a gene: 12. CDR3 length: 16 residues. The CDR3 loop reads CAISEPGRGGLTEAFF. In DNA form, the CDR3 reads TGTGCCATCAGTGAACCAGGCAGGGGGGGTCTTACTGAAGCTTTCTTT.

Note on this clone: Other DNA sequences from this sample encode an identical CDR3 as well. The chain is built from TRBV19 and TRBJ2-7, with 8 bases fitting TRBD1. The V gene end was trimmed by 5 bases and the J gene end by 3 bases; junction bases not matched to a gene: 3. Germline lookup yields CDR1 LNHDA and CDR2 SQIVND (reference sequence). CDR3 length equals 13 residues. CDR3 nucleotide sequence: TGTGCCAGTAGTCGGGACAGGTTCTACGAGCAGTACTTC. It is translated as CASSRDRFYEQYF.

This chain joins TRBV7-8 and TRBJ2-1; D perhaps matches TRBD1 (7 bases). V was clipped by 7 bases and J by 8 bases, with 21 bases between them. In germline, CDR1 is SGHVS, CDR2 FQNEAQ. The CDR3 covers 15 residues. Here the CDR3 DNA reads TGTGCCAGCACCACTAGCCGAGACAGGGTACATGAGCAGTTCTTC. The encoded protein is CASTTSRDRVHEQFF.

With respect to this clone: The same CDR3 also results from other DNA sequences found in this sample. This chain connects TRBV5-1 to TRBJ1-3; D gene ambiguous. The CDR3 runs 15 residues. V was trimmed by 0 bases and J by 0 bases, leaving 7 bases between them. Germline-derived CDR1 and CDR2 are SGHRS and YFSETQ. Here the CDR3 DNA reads TGCGCCAGCAGCTTGGAGCTAAGCTCTGGAAACACCATATATTTT. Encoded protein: CASSLELSSGNTIYF.

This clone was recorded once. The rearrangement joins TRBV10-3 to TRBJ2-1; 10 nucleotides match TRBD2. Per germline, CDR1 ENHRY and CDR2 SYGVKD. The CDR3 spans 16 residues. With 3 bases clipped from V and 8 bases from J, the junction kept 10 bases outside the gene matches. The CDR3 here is CAISEPIAGGSHEQFF. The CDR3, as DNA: TGTGCCATCAGTGAACCGATAGCGGGAGGTTCGCATGAGCAGTTCTTC.

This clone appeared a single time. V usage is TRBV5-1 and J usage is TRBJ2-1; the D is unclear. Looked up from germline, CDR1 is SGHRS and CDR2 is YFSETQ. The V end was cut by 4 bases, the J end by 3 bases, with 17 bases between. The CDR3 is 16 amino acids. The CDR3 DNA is TGCGCCAGCAGCCCCCACGAACTTTCGGGCTACAATGAGCAGTTCTTC. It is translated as CASSPHELSGYNEQFF.

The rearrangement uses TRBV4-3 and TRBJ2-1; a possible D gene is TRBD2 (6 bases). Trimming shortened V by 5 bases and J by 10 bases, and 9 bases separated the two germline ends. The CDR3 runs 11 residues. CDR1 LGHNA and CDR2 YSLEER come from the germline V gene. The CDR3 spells CASSKSGEQFF. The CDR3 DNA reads TGCGCCAGCAGCAAGAGCGGGGAGCAGTTCTTC.

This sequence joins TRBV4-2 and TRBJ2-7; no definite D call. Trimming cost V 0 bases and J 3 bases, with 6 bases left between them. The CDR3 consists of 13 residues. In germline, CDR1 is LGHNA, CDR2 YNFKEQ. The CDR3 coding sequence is TGTGCCAGCAGCCAAGAGACCGTCTACGAGCAGTACTTC. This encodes CASSQETVYEQYF.

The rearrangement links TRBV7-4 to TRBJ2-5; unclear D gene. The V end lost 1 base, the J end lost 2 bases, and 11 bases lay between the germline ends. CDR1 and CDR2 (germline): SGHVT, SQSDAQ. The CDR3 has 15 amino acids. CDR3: CASSLDQLEQETQYF. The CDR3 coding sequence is TGTGCCAGCAGCTTAGATCAATTGGAACAAGAGACCCAGTACTTC.

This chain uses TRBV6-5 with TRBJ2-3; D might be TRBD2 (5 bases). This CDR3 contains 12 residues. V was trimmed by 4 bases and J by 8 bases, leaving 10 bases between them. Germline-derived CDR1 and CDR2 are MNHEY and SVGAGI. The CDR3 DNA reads TGTGCCAGCAGTTGGTTGGGGAGTACGCAGTATTTT. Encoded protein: CASSWLGSTQYF.

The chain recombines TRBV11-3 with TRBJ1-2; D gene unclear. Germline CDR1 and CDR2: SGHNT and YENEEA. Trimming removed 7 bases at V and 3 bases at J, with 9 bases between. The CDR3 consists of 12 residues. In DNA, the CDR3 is TGTGCCAGCATTTGGGAGGACTATGGCTACACCTTC. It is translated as CASIWEDYGYTF.

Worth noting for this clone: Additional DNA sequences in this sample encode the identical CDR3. For the CDR3, the DNA is TGTGCCAGCAGCTTAGCTTCACGGGGGAATGAGCAGTTCTTC. It codes for CASSLASRGNEQFF. The V gene is TRBV7-6, the J gene TRBJ2-1; the D gene is possibly TRBD2 (6 bases). The CDR3 spans 14 residues. Deletions cut 0 bases from V and 7 bases from J, with 10 bases between. Germline CDR1 reads SGHVS; CDR2 reads FNYEAQ.

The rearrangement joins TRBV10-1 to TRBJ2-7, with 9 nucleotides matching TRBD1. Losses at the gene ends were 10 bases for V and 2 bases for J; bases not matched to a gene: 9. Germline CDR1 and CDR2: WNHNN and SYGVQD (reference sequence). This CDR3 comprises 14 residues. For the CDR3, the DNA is TGCGCCACCACTGAGGGGACAGGGACCTACGAGCAGTACTTC. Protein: CATTEGTGTYEQYF.

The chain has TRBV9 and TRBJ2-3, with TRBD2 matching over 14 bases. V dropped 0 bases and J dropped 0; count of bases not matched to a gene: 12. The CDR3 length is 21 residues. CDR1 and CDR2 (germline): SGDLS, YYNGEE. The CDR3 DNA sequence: TGTGCCAGCAGCGTAGATCCCGGACTAGCGGGAGGAACCCTTAGCACAGATACGCAGTATTTT. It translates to CASSVDPGLAGGTLSTDTQYF.

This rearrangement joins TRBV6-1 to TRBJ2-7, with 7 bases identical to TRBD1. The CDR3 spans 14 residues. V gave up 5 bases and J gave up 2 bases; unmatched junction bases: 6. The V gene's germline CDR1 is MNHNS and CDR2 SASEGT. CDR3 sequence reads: CASSSRDSAYEQYF. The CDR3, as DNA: TGTGCCAGCAGTTCCCGGGACAGCGCCTACGAGCAGTACTTC.